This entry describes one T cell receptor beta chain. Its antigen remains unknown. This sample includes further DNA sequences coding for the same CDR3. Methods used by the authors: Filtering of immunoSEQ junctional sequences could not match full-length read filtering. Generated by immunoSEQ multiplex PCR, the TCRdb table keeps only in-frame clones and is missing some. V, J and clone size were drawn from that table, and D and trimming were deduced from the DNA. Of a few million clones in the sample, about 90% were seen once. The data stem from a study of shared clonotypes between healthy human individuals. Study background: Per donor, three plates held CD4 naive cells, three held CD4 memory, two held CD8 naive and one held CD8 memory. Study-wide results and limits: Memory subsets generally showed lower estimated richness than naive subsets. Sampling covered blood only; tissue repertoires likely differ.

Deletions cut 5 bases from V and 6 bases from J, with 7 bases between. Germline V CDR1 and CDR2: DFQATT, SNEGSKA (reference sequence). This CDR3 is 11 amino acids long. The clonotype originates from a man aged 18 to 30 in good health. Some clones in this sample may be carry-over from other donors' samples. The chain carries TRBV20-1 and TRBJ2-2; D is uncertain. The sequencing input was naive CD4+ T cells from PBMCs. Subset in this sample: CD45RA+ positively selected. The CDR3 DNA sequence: TGCAGTGCTTCCGGGTCCGGGGAGCTGTTTTTT. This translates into CSASGSGELFF.